These T cell receptor beta chains were read from a single sample in a study of blood T cells in healthy people across ages. TCRdb passed the 5' RACE reads through MiXCR, listing each CDR3 protein once. The data show 550,000 to 650,000 distinct CDR3 sequences, roughly a quarter seen once. The sample also formed part of further work on T cells of mothers and their children.

The sample taken for sequencing was blood. The receptors were sampled from a boy between 2 and 10 years old in good health. Each CDR3 is given without its conserved first and last residue.

>TRBV14
ASSQTSGTANTEAF
>TRBV9
ASSVTPSYGERLF
>TRBV15
ATSPRTGKYEQY
>TRBV28
ASSSIRGINEKLF
>TRBV20-1
SARAPSGSGSSYNEQF
>TRBV20-1
SARSQTYEQY
>TRBV6-4
ASSEEVGHTEAF
>TRBV5-1
ASSGPPMDRGTQY
>TRBV20-1
SALGGETQY
>TRBV30
AWSTSGETQY
>TRBV19
ASSTYTEAF
>TRBV6-5
ASSRGYGGTDTQY
>TRBV3-1
ASSQAWDSKNIQY
>TRBV5-1
ASSSGQGSMNTEAF
>TRBV15
ATSRGLTSGGWGDFTDTQY
>TRBV4-1
ASSQRGTGNTEAF
>TRBV7-7
ASSALAGTNNEQF
>TRBV5-6
ASSLFVRSEETQY
>TRBV5-1
ASSNRDLSSYEQY
>TRBV10-3
AISGWRGQETQY
>TRBV5-1
ASSSGSIAKNIQY
>TRBV10-3
AIRRIGAYEQY
>TRBV7-8
ASRERGPNSYEQY
>TRBV12-3/TRBV12-4
ASTLPPRRDGELF
>TRBV5-1
ASSLVPTSGQETQY
>TRBV27
ASSLRAGSNNEQF
>TRBV29-1
SVETHPNTEAF
>TRBV6-2/TRBV6-3
AGRETGGYEQY